This TCR beta chain was sequenced in a study of T-cell memory formation after mild COVID-19. Using its own MiXCR run on the 5' RACE reads, TCRdb lists one record per CDR3 protein. Among roughly 510,000 distinct CDR3 sequences listed, about 18% were seen once. CDR1 DFQATT and CDR2 SNEGSKA come from the germline V gene (reference sequence). The CDR3 totals 12 residues. V was cut by 6 bases and J by 7 bases, with 13 bases left in between. In this sample, this clonotype turned up a few times. Sequencing was performed on PBMCs or a T cell subset sorted from them (not recorded which). The chain uses TRBV20-1 and TRBJ2-1; D is undetermined. The clonotype was recovered from an adult woman who had mild COVID-19 (a few samples of this study predate the infection). Cell type and time point are not known. The CDR3: CSAPTSGNEQFF. CDR3 DNA sequence: TGCAGTGCCCCGACCTCCGGGAATGAGCAGTTCTTC.